Each of the 11 T cell receptor beta chains below was sequenced from the same sample in a study of OX40 agonist ivuxolimab in advanced cancers. TCRdb's copy holds only in-frame clones and misses some; the assay was immunoSEQ multiplex PCR. The data hold around 100,000 clones, with about 91% observed a single time. Material: CD4+ or CD8+ T cells sorted from blood, obtained in a trial of the OX40 agonist ivuxolimab. These receptors were taken from an adult with an advanced solid tumor such as melanoma, head and neck, liver or kidney cancer.

This CDR3 is CASSLGLEQFF. For the CDR3, the DNA is TGTGCCAGCAGTTTAGGGTTGGAGCAGTTCTTC. The chain uses TRBV28 and TRBJ2-1; the D is unclear. This CDR3 contains 11 residues. Germline V lookup: CDR1 MDHEN, CDR2 SYDVKM. V gave up 2 bases and J gave up 10 bases, with 6 bases separating them.

The V call is TRBV9, the J call TRBJ2-5; D is possibly TRBD2 (5 bases). This CDR3 region has 14 residues. Germline CDR1 SGDLS, CDR2 YYNGEE. Trimming removed 3 bases from V and 5 bases from J, with 14 bases in between. The CDR3 nucleotides read TGTGCCAGCAGCGCCTCCCTTCGCGGGGAGACCCAGTACTTC. Its protein product is CASSASLRGETQYF.

The rearrangement links TRBV28 to TRBJ1-4; 8 nucleotides match TRBD1. This CDR3 spans 15 amino acids. V dropped 4 bases and J dropped 6; count of bases not matched to a gene: 7. Germline lookup yields CDR1 MDHEN and CDR2 SYDVKM. DNA of the CDR3: TGTGCCAGCAGTTCAGGGGGCGCGGGGGATGAAAAACTGTTTTTT. Translating it yields CASSSGGAGDEKLFF.

The chain combines TRBV7-6 with TRBJ1-6, with TRBD1 as a possible D gene (6 bases). The V gene's germline CDR1 is SGHVS and CDR2 FNYEAQ. The V gene lost 4 bases and the J gene lost 5 bases, with 15 bases spanning the gap. This CDR3 is 16 amino acids long. CDR3 sequence (DNA): TGTGCCAGCAGCTCATCATTAGGACAGCATAATTCACCCCTCCACTTT. This translates into CASSSSLGQHNSPLHF. The variable domain in full, with the rest retrieved from reference TRBV7-6 and TRBJ1-6, is GAGVSQSPRYKVTKRGQDVALRCDPISGHVSLYWYRQALGQGPEFLTYFNYEAQQDKSGLPNDRFSAERPEGSISTLTIQRTEQRDSAMYRCASSSSLGQHNSPLHFGNGTRLTVT.

The chain combines TRBV29-1 with TRBJ2-2; D gene ambiguous. Germline CDR1 is SQVTM and CDR2 is ANQGSEA. The CDR3 is 14 residues long. The V and J ends lost 1 base and 1 base respectively, with 7 bases between them. The CDR3 here is CSVEARQNTGELFF. CDR3 sequence (DNA): TGCAGCGTTGAAGCCAGACAGAACACCGGGGAGCTGTTTTTT.

The sample holds one count of this clone. The rearrangement joins TRBV9 to TRBJ2-3; TRBD2 matches at 11 bases. Germline loops: CDR1 SGDLS, CDR2 YYNGEE. The CDR3 consists of 16 residues. The junction had 8 bases not matched to a gene; V was cut back by 2 bases and J by 6 bases. The CDR3 nucleotides read TGTGCCAGCAGCGTCGAACTAGCGGGGGAGGGGGATACGCAGTATTTT. Amino acid sequence: CASSVELAGEGDTQYF.

The chain recombines TRBV2 with TRBJ1-6; 8 positions agree with TRBD1. The CDR3 loop spans 15 amino acids. With 6 bases clipped from V and 3 bases from J, the junction kept 4 bases outside the gene matches. Germline CDR1 and CDR2: SNHLY and FYNNEI. The CDR3 DNA reads as TGTGCCAGCAGGGGGACAGGCGTCTATAATTCACCCCTCCACTTT. This translates into CASRGTGVYNSPLHF.

The gene calls are TRBV2 and TRBJ1-1, with D perhaps TRBD1 (6 bases). Between the trimmed V and J ends, which lost 6 bases and 2 bases, there was a span of 16 bases. The CDR3 is 15 residues long. From germline, CDR1 is SNHLY and CDR2 FYNNEI. This CDR3 reads CASSRGGHLNTEAFF. CDR3 sequence (DNA): TGTGCCAGCAGCCGGGGGGGACACCTAAACACTGAAGCTTTCTTT.

The chain recombines TRBV5-1 with TRBJ2-7, with 7 bases lining up with TRBD1. The CDR3 is 12 amino acids. Germline CDR1 and CDR2: SGHRS and YFSETQ. V lost 4 bases and J lost 7; bases outside the gene matches: 5. CDR3 coding DNA: TGCGCCAGCAGCGTCACAGGGGTAGAGCAGTACTTC. Translation gives CASSVTGVEQYF.

The genes are TRBV5-4 and TRBJ1-3, with a weak D call TRBD1 (5 bases). CDR1 SGHNT and CDR2 YYREEE come from the germline V gene (reference sequence). This CDR3 is 15 amino acids long. Trimming removed 4 bases at V and 4 bases at J, with 15 bases between. DNA of the CDR3: TGTGCCAGCAGCCGTCAAGGGGTCCCGGGAAACACCATATATTTT. Encoded protein: CASSRQGVPGNTIYF.

This clone showed up just once. The chain links TRBV6-5 to TRBJ1-6, with a weak D call TRBD1 (5 bases). This CDR3 comprises 15 residues. V lost 1 base and J lost 5, with 9 bases in between. The V gene's germline CDR1 is MNHEY and CDR2 SVGAGI. The CDR3 DNA sequence: TGTGCCAGCAGTTACTGGACACCAAATAATTCACCCCTCCACTTT. Translating it yields CASSYWTPNNSPLHF.